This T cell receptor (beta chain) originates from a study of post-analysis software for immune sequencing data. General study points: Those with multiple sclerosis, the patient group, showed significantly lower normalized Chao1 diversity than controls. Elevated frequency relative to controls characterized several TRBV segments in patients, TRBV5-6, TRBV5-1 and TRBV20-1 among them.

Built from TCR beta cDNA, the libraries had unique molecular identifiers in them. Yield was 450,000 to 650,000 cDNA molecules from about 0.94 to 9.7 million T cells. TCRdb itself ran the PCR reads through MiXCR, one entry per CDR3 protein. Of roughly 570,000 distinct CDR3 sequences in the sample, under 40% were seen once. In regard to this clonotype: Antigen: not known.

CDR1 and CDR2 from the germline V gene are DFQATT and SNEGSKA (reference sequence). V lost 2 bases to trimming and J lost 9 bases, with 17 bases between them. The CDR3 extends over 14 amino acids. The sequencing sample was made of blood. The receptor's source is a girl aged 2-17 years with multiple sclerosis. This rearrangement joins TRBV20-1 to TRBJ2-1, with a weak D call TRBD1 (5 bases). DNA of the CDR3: TGCAGTGCTAGATCCATCAGGGTAGCCGTTGAGCAGTTCTTC. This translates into CSARSIRVAVEQFF.